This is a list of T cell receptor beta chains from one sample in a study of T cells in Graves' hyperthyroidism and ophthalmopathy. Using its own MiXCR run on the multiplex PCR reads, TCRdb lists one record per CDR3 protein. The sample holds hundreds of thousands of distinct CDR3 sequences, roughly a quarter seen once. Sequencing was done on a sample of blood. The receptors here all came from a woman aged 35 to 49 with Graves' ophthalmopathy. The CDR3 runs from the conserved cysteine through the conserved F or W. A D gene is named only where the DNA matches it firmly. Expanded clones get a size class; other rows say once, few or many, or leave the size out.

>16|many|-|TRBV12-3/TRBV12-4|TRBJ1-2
CASSPSGQRGDYGYTF
TGTGCCAGCAGTCCCTCGGGACAAAGAGGAGACTATGGCTACACCTTC
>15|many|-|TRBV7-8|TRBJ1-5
CASSLQGYSNQPQHF
TGTGCCAGCAGCTTACAGGGGTATAGCAATCAGCCCCAGCATTTT
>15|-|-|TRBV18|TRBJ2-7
CASRRFGLSGYEQYF
TGTGCCAGCCGCCGATTTGGCCTTTCTGGTTACGAGCAGTACTTC
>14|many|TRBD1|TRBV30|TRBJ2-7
CAWSPGQGWNEQYF
TGTGCCTGGAGTCCGGGACAGGGCTGGAACGAGCAGTACTTC
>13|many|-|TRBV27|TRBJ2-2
CASSLGWYGELFF
TGTGCCAGCAGCTTAGGGTGGTACGGGGAGCTGTTTTTT
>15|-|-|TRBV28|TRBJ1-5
CASNPSGRLNQPQHF
TGTGCCAGCAATCCTAGTGGACGGCTCAATCAGCCCCAGCATTTT
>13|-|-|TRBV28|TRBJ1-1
CASIGALNTEAFF
TGTGCCAGCATAGGCGCCCTGAACACTGAAGCTTTCTTT
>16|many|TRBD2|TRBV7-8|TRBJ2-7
CASSLVAGENSYEQYF
TGTGCCAGCAGCTTAGTGGCGGGAGAGAATTCCTACGAGCAGTACTTC
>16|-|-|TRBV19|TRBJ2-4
CASSTDWGAAKNIQYF
TGTGCCAGTAGCACCGATTGGGGGGCGGCCAAAAACATTCAGTACTTC
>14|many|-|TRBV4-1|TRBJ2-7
CASSQEGSSYEQYF
TGCGCCAGCAGCCAAGAGGGCAGCTCCTACGAGCAGTACTTC
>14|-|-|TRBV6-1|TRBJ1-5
CASSIGLVGQPQHF
TGTGCCAGCAGTATCGGACTGGTCGGTCAGCCCCAGCATTTT
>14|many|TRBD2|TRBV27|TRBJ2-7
CASGSGREGGEQYF
TGTGCCAGCGGGTCAGGGCGGGAGGGAGGCGAGCAGTACTTC
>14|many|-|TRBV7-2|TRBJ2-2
CASSPDSYTGELFF
TGTGCCAGCAGCCCTGACAGCTACACCGGGGAGCTGTTTTTT
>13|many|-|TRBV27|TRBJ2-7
CASSLRQTYEQYF
TGTGCCAGCAGTTTACGCCAGACCTACGAGCAGTACTTC
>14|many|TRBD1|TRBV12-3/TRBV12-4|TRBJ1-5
CASSLQDRAQPQHF
TGTGCCAGCAGTTTACAGGACAGGGCTCAGCCCCAGCATTTT
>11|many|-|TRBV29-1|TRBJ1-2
CSVTTNYGYTF
TGCAGCGTTACGACAAACTATGGCTACACCTTC
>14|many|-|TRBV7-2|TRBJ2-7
CASSQGAGAFGQYF
TGTGCCAGCAGCCAGGGGGCGGGGGCATTTGGGCAGTACTTC